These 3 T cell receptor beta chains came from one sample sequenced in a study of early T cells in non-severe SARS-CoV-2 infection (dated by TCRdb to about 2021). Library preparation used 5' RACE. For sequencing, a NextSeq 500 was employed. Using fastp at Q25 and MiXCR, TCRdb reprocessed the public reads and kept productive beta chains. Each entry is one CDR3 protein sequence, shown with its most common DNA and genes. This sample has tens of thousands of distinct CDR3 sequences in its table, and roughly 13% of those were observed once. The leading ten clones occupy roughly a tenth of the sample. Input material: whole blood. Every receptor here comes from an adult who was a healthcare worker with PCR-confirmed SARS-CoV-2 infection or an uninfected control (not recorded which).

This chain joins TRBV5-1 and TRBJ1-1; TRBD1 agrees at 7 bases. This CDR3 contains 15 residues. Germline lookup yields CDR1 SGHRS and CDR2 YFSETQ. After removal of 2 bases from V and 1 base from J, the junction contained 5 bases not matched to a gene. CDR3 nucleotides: TGCGCCAGCAGCTTACAGGGGTACCGGAACACTGAAGCTTTCTTT. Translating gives CASSLQGYRNTEAFF.

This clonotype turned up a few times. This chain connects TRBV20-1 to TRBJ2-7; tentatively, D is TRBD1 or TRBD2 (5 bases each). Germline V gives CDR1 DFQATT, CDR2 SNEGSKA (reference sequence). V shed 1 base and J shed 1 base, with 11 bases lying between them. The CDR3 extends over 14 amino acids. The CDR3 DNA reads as TGCAGTGCTAGAGTTGGGGGACGATCCTACGAGCAGTACTTC. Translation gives CSARVGGRSYEQYF.

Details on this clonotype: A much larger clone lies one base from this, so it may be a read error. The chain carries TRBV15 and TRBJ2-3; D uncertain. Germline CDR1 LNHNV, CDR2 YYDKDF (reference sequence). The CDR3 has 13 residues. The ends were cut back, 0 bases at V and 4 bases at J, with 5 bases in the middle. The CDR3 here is CATSRDFADTQYF. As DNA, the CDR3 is TGTGCCACCAGCAGAGATTTTGCAGATACGCAGTATTTT.